The next 5 T cell receptor beta chains were all read from a single sample in a study of identical twins. One entry per CDR3 protein results from TCRdb running MiXCR on the 5' RACE reads. Seen here are 460,000 or so distinct CDR3 sequences, 12% to 15% observed once, and the top ten hold over 0.5%. These data were likewise used in another study, on yellow fever vaccine responses in identical twins.

The sample taken for sequencing was CD4+ T cells sorted from blood. These receptors all come from a woman aged 18-29 years in good health.

The V gene is TRBV5-6, the J gene TRBJ2-2, with D possibly matching TRBD2 (5 bases). The germline V gene has CDR1 SGHDT and CDR2 YYEEEE. V dropped 0 bases and J dropped 3 bases, with 9 bases sitting between them. The CDR3 covers 15 residues. The CDR3 spells CASSLAGFDTGELFF. In DNA form, the CDR3 reads TGTGCCAGCAGCTTGGCGGGGTTTGACACCGGGGAGCTGTTTTTT.

CDR3 DNA: TGTGCCAGCAGTCGTGGGACAGGGGGTTTTGGGGCCAACGTCCTGACTTTC. It codes for CASSRGTGGFGANVLTF. The chain carries TRBV6-1 and TRBJ2-6; TRBD1 agrees at 11 bases. J was trimmed by 3 bases and V by 5 bases; bases with no gene match: 6. Germline-derived CDR1 and CDR2 are MNHNS and SASEGT. The CDR3 covers 17 residues.

This clonotype was seen a handful of times. The chain uses TRBV14 and TRBJ2-1; tentatively, D is TRBD2 (6 bases). V was trimmed by 0 bases and J by 5 bases, leaving 14 bases between them. This CDR3 has 16 residues. The germline V gene has CDR1 SGHDN and CDR2 FVKESK. The CDR3, as DNA: TGTGCCAGCAGCCAAGAAGCCGGGAGTTGGCACAATGAGCAGTTCTTC. Its protein is CASSQEAGSWHNEQFF.

This clonotype was found a few times. The chain carries TRBV5-1 and TRBJ2-5; TRBD1 matches at 9 bases. Per germline, CDR1 SGHRS and CDR2 YFSETQ. There are 15 residues in the CDR3. Unmatched junction bases numbered 9, after V lost 4 bases and J lost 5 bases. The CDR3 nucleotides read TGCGCCAGCAGCGCCGGACAGGGGATATGGGAGACCCAGTACTTC. Encoded protein: CASSAGQGIWETQYF.

The chain joins TRBV7-6 to TRBJ2-7, with TRBD2 matching over 9 bases. The length of the CDR3 is 15 residues. The V and J ends lost 1 base and 6 bases, in that order; junction bases with no gene match: 7. Germline V gene lookup returns CDR1 SGHVS and CDR2 FNYEAQ. The chain's CDR3 is CASSLVSSGEAEQYF. CDR3 DNA sequence: TGTGCCAGCAGCTTAGTTTCTAGCGGGGAGGCCGAGCAGTACTTC.